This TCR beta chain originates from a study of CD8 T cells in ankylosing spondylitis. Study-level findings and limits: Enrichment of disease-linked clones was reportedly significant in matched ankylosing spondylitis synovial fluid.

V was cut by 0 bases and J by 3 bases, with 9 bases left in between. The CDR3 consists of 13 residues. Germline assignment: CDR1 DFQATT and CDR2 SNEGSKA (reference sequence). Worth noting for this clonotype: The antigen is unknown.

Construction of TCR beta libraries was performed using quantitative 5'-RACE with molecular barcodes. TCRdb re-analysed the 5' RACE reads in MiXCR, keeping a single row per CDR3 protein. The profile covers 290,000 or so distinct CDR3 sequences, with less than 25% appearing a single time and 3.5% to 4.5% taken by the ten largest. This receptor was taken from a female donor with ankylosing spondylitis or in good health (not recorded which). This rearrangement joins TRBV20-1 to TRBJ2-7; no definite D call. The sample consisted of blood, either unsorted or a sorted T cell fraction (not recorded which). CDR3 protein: CSARDGWGYEQYF. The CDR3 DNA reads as TGCAGTGCTAGAGATGGGTGGGGCTACGAGCAGTACTTC.